The source of this TCR beta chain is a study of CD8+ T cells in alopecia areata. This clone was observed a few times. TCRdb's protein sequence differs at residue 13 from the translated DNA; the protein presented here follows the DNA. Each gene name is a mouse one. The read ends 3 residues early relative to the CDR3; the germline J gene fills the gap. Extracted from the samples, RNA was reverse transcribed into cDNA to serve as the sequencing template. Sequencing was performed with immunoSEQ multiplex PCR; in TCRdb, only in-frame clones are kept and a portion is missing. This sample carries some 120,000 clones and no singletons, and around 19% goes to the top ten. V was pared by 4 bases and J by 0 bases, with 4 bases of the junction left unmatched. Looked up from germline, CDR1 is NNHDY and CDR2 is SYVADS. This CDR3 is 16 amino acids long.

The chain couples TRBV13-3 to TRBJ1-3; 10 bases agree with TRBD1. Specimen: lesional skin. The receptor comes from a C3H/HeJ mouse with alopecia areata. MHC haplotype here: H2-k. The CDR3 DNA, read in part, is TGTGCCAGCAGTCTGACAGGGGGCTATTCTGGAAATACG. This encodes CASSLTGGYSGNT. The complete CDR3 protein is CASSLTGGYSGNTLYF.